This TCR beta chain was sequenced in a study of blood T cell repertoires in COVID-19. Study context: In each case, the material was cDNA or gDNA derived from T cells, B-cell-depleted T cells, or PBMCs.

CDR3 length: 15 amino acids. The V and J ends lost 7 bases and 6 bases, in that order; junction bases with no gene match: 10. The germline CDR1 and CDR2 sequences are MNHEY and SMNVEV (reference sequence). Per the study methods: Quantification of nucleated cells was approximated via reference gene primer amplification. Repertoires were generated with immunoSEQ multiplex PCR, while TCRdb's copy carries only in-frame clones and drops some. From that table come the V and J calls and clone size; the DNA was used to work out D and trimming. The profile covers about 190,000 clones, with over 75% appearing a single time and 12% taken by the ten largest.

The rearrangement links TRBV27 to TRBJ2-7; 12 bases match TRBD2. The source is a woman aged 45-59 years with acute or convalescent COVID-19. Sequencing used peripheral blood. The CDR3 DNA is TGTGCCAGCATCCTACTAGCGGGGGGCCCCCTCGAGCAGTACTTC. Translation gives CASILLAGGPLEQYF.